Presented here are 22 T cell receptor beta chains from one specimen sequenced in a study of chemoradiotherapy in HPV16-positive cancers. The assay was immunoSEQ multiplex PCR, and TCRdb's table has in-frame clones only and misses some. This sample has about 14,000 clones, with approximately 71% found just once. The specimen was taken from a patient who underwent chemoradiotherapy. All receptors come from a human donor with HPV-associated anogenital cancer.

This rearrangement joins TRBV5-1 to TRBJ1-1, with D maybe TRBD1 (6 bases). The CDR3 is 14 amino acids. Trimming cost V 5 bases and J 4 bases, with 15 bases left between them. Looked up from germline, CDR1 is SGHRS and CDR2 is YFSETQ. The CDR3 DNA is TGCGCCAGCAGATTACAGGGTCAGGGCACTGAAGCTTTCTTT. Translated, it gives CASRLQGQGTEAFF.

This clone was seen only once. The chain links TRBV9 to TRBJ1-1; D is ambiguous. Germline V gene data show CDR1 as SGDLS and CDR2 as YYNGEE. V was cut by 0 bases and J by 1 base, with 10 bases left in between. The CDR3 runs 15 residues. CDR3 in amino acids: CASSVGRTANTEAFF. The DNA of the CDR3 is TGTGCCAGCAGCGTAGGACGAACTGCGAACACTGAAGCTTTCTTT.

This chain uses TRBV6-1 with TRBJ1-5, with TRBD1 identical over 7 bases. Per germline, CDR1 MNHNS and CDR2 SASEGT. The CDR3 covers 14 residues. V gave up 5 bases and J gave up 2 bases; unmatched junction bases: 3. This CDR3 reads CASSPGQGNQPQHF. The CDR3 DNA sequence: TGTGCCAGCAGTCCCGGACAGGGCAATCAGCCCCAGCATTTT.

J is TRBJ2-3 and V is TRBV27; D is unclear. In germline, CDR1 is MNHEY, CDR2 SMNVEV (reference sequence). Trimming took 2 bases from V and 1 from J, leaving 4 bases between them. CDR3 length: 13 residues. CDR3 in DNA: TGTGCCAGCAGTTTACGTGGCACAGATACGCAGTATTTT. Its translation is CASSLRGTDTQYF.

The CDR3 protein is CASSLGLEPFQETQYF. The DNA of the CDR3 is TGCGCCAGCAGCTTAGGACTAGAGCCTTTCCAAGAGACCCAGTACTTC. The chain couples TRBV5-1 to TRBJ2-5, with TRBD2 identical over 7 bases. The V and J ends lost 2 bases and 1 base, in that order; junction bases with no gene match: 8. Germline CDR1 reads SGHRS; CDR2 reads YFSETQ. The CDR3 loop spans 16 amino acids.

By frequency in the sample, this clone is medium-sized. This sequence joins TRBV7-9 and TRBJ1-6, with D maybe TRBD1 (6 bases). CDR3 length equals 14 residues. The germline V gene has CDR1 SEHNR and CDR2 FQNEAQ (reference sequence). The V end lost 5 bases, the J end lost 9 bases, and 14 bases lay between the germline ends. The CDR3 region is CASSPVQGGSPLHF. In DNA, the CDR3 is TGTGCCAGCAGCCCGGTACAGGGCGGTTCACCCCTCCACTTT.

This clone was counted once. CDR3 nucleotides: TGTGCCAGCATTAGGACTAGCGGGGGCCGTTACACAGATACGCAGTATTTT. It encodes CASIRTSGGRYTDTQYF. This chain joins TRBV2 and TRBJ2-3, with 13 bases fitting TRBD2. The CDR3 sequence is 17 residues long. Trimming cost V 7 bases and J 2 bases; bases outside gene matches: 9. The germline V gene encodes CDR1 SNHLY and CDR2 FYNNEI.

This chain uses TRBV28 with TRBJ1-4; TRBD1 is a possible D gene (5 bases). This CDR3 comprises 15 residues. V was pared by 6 bases and J by 7 bases, with 18 bases between. The V gene's germline CDR1 is MDHEN and CDR2 SYDVKM. CDR3 protein: CASRSMGDPGEKLFF. The CDR3 nucleotides read TGTGCCAGCAGGTCCATGGGGGACCCCGGTGAAAAACTGTTTTTT.

This clone has just a few counts. The chain is built from TRBV7-9 and TRBJ2-5; D uncertain. Deletions cut 5 bases from V and 2 bases from J, with 9 bases between. The CDR3 is 13 amino acids. CDR1 is SEHNR and CDR2 is FQNEAQ in the germline V gene (reference sequence). The chain's CDR3 is CASSRVPQETQYF. The CDR3, as DNA: TGTGCCAGCAGCCGAGTACCTCAAGAGACCCAGTACTTC.

This sequence joins TRBV15 and TRBJ1-6; possible D gene TRBD1, 5 bases. The CDR3 consists of 13 residues. Between the trimmed V and J ends, which lost 5 bases and 6 bases, there was a span of 8 bases. Germline CDR1 is LNHNV and CDR2 is YYDKDF (reference sequence). The CDR3 DNA is TGTGCCACCAGCTTTGGGGGTAATTCACCCCTCCACTTT. It translates to CATSFGGNSPLHF. Full variable domain (remainder filled in from reference TRBV15 and TRBJ1-6): DAMVIQNPRYQVTQFGKPVTLSCSQTLNHNVMYWYQQKSSQAPKLLFHYYDKDFNNEADTPDNFQSRRPNTSFCFLDIRSPGLGDTAMYLCATSFGGNSPLHFGNGTRLTVT.

The chain is built from TRBV2 and TRBJ1-1, with D unclear. Trimming shortened V by 6 bases and J by 1 base, and 12 bases separated the two germline ends. In germline, CDR1 is SNHLY, CDR2 FYNNEI. The CDR3 length is 14 residues. CDR3 in amino acids: CASRAGTPNTEAFF. CDR3 in DNA: TGTGCCAGCAGGGCCGGCACACCGAACACTGAAGCTTTCTTT.

This clone was picked up a small number of times. This rearrangement joins TRBV19 to TRBJ1-1; D possibly corresponds to TRBD1 (5 bases). This CDR3 region has 14 residues. The V gene lost 4 bases and the J gene lost 5 bases, with 14 bases spanning the gap. The germline gives CDR1 LNHDA, CDR2 SQIVND (reference sequence). CDR3 nucleotide sequence: TGTGCCAGTAGTACCCCAGGGTCGCGGACTGAAGCTTTCTTT. Translating gives CASSTPGSRTEAFF.

This chain connects TRBV7-9 to TRBJ1-4; TRBD1 is a possible D gene (5 bases). Between the trimmed V and J ends, which lost 5 bases and 7 bases, there was a span of 14 bases. CDR1 and CDR2 (germline): SEHNR, FQNEAQ (reference sequence). CDR3 length equals 14 residues. The CDR3 is CASSRGGFGEKLFF. CDR3 DNA: TGTGCCAGCAGCCGTGGGGGTTTCGGTGAAAAACTGTTTTTT.

This rearrangement joins TRBV5-1 to TRBJ1-6, with D perhaps TRBD1 (6 bases). In germline, CDR1 is SGHRS, CDR2 YFSETQ. V lost 4 bases to trimming and J lost 6 bases, with 11 bases between them. CDR3 size: 14 residues. CDR3 sequence (DNA): TGCGCCAGCAGCATACAGGGTCTTAATTCACCCCTCCACTTT. It translates to CASSIQGLNSPLHF.

V and J are TRBV7-2 and TRBJ1-3, with no clear D. With 3 bases removed from V and 0 bases from J, the gap between germline ends came to 9 bases. The CDR3 is 15 residues long. CDR1 SGHTA and CDR2 FQGNSA come from the germline V gene. CDR3 protein: CASSLYGHSGNTIYF. The CDR3 DNA reads TGTGCCAGCAGCTTGTACGGCCACTCTGGAAACACCATATATTTT.

This clone was seen more than once but under ten times. The genes are TRBV7-9 and TRBJ1-1; D is uncertain. Looked up from germline, CDR1 is SEHNR and CDR2 is FQNEAQ (reference sequence). The CDR3 covers 11 residues. Trimming took 5 bases from V and 7 from J, leaving 8 bases between them. The CDR3 coding sequence is TGTGCCAGCAGCATACAGCGTGAAGCTTTCTTT. This encodes CASSIQREAFF.

This clone was detected only a few times. The CDR3 reads CASAIGGNQPQHF. The CDR3 bases are TGTGCCAGCGCAATCGGGGGGAATCAGCCCCAGCATTTT. The chain has TRBV7-9 and TRBJ1-5, with TRBD1 as a possible D gene (5 bases). V lost 8 bases to trimming and J lost 4 bases, with 12 bases between them. The V gene's germline CDR1 is SEHNR and CDR2 FQNEAQ (reference sequence). The CDR3 spans 13 residues.

In this sample, this clone turned up once. The gene calls are TRBV19 and TRBJ1-4, with D tentatively TRBD1 (6 bases). Germline CDR1 is LNHDA and CDR2 is SQIVND (reference sequence). Trimming shortened V by 7 bases and J by 7 bases, and 19 bases separated the two germline ends. The CDR3 extends over 15 amino acids. The CDR3 coding sequence is TGTGCCAGTACCCCGACTGGGGGGCACGGTGAAAAACTGTTTTTT. It encodes CASTPTGGHGEKLFF.

The chain links TRBV6-5 to TRBJ1-1; D remains unclear. Germline CDR1 is MNHEY and CDR2 is SVGAGI. The CDR3 is 14 residues long. Trimming stripped 0 bases from V and 4 bases from J, with 9 bases between. CDR3 bases: TGTGCCAGCAGTTACTCGTTCCGAGGCACTGAAGCTTTCTTT. It translates to CASSYSFRGTEAFF.

The genes are TRBV4-1 and TRBJ1-1, with D possibly TRBD1 on 6 matching bases. CDR1 MGHRA and CDR2 YSYEKL come from the germline V gene. The CDR3 extends over 14 amino acids. Trimming stripped 1 base from V and 5 bases from J, with 11 bases between. The CDR3 is CASSQGTGRTEAFF. The CDR3 DNA is TGCGCCAGCAGCCAAGGCACAGGGAGAACTGAAGCTTTCTTT.

The V call is TRBV30, the J call TRBJ2-6, with D possibly being TRBD1 or TRBD2 (5 bases each). V lost 1 base, J lost 0 bases, and 13 bases lay in between. The CDR3 contains 17 residues. Germline values: CDR1 GTSNPN, CDR2 SVGIG (reference sequence). The CDR3 DNA is TGTGCCTGGAGTGAACCGGGACGGATCTCTGGGGCCAACGTCCTGACTTTC. Amino acids: CAWSEPGRISGANVLTF. Full variable domain (rest looked up from reference TRBV30 and TRBJ2-6): SQTIHQWPATLVQPVGSPLSLECTVEGTSNPNLYWYRQAAGRGLQLLFYSVGIGQISSEVPQNLSASRPQDRQFILSSKKLLLSDSGFYLCAWSEPGRISGANVLTFGAGSRLTVL.

The rearrangement joins TRBV19 to TRBJ1-4, with D unresolved. Germline CDR1 reads LNHDA; CDR2 reads SQIVND (reference sequence). The CDR3 has 13 amino acids. Trimming stripped 5 bases from V and 7 bases from J, with 11 bases between. CDR3 DNA sequence: TGTGCCAGTAGTCGCATCGGCGGTGAAAAACTGTTTTTT. Translating it yields CASSRIGGEKLFF.